This paragraph covers one T cell receptor beta chain sequence. Antigen specificity is unknown. The data originate from a study of OX40 agonist ivuxolimab in advanced cancers. Study summary: Ivuxolimab, an antibody acting as an agonist of OX40 (CD134), was used to treat patients. Patients with hepatocellular carcinoma, melanoma, renal cell or head and neck cancer made up the dose-escalation patients.

Libraries were prepared by immunoSEQ multiplex PCR; TCRdb keeps only in-frame clonotypes and omits some of them. The data hold 72,000 or so clones, with about four fifths observed a single time. Findings of the study overall: Averaging showed that CD8+ T cells had more expanded clones than CD4+ did.

This CDR3 is built from 15 residues. Per the germline V gene, CDR1 is LGHNA and CDR2 is YSLEER. Trimming left V 0 bases short and J 0 bases short, with 5 bases between. Here the sequenced sample was CD4+ or CD8+ T cells sorted from blood, taken in a trial of the OX40 agonist ivuxolimab. The chain couples TRBV4-3 to TRBJ1-4; D gene unclear. The receptor was derived from an adult with an advanced solid tumor such as melanoma, head and neck, liver or kidney cancer. The CDR3 DNA reads as TGCGCCAGCAGCCAAGAAGCAGCAACTAATGAAAAACTGTTTTTT. This codes for CASSQEAATNEKLFF.